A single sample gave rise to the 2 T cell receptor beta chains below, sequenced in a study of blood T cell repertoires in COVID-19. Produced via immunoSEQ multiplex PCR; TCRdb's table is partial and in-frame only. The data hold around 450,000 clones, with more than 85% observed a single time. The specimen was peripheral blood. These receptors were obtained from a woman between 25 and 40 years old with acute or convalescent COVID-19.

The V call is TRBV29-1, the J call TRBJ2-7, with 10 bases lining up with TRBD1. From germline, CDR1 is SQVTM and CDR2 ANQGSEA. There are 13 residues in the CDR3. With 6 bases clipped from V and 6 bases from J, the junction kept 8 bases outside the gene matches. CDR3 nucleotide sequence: TGCAGCGTCCGGGACAGGGGCTCCATCGAGCAGTACTTC. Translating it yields CSVRDRGSIEQYF.

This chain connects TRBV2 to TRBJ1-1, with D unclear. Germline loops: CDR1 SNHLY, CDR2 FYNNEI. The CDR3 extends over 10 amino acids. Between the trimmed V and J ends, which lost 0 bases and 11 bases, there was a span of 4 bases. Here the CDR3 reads CASSEARAFF. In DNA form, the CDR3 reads TGTGCCAGCAGTGAAGCGAGGGCTTTCTTT.